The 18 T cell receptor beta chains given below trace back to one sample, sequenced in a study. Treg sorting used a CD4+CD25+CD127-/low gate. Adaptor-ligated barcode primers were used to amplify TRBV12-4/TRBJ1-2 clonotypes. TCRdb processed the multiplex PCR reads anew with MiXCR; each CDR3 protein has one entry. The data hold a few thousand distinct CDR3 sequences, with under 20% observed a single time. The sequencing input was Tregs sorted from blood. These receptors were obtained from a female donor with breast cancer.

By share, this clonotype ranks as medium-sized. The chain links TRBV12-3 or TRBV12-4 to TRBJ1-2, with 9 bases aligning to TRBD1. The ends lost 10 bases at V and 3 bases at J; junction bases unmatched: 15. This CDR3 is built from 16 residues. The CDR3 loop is CAIRLEGQGRHYGYTF. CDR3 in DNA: TGTGCCATCCGATTAGAAGGACAGGGGCGACACTATGGCTACACCTTC.

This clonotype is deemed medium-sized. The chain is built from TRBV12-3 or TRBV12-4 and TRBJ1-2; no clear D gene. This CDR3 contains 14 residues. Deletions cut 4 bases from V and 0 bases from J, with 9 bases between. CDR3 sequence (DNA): TGTGCCAGCAGTTGGATGCAGACTAACTATGGCTACACCTTC. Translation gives CASSWMQTNYGYTF.

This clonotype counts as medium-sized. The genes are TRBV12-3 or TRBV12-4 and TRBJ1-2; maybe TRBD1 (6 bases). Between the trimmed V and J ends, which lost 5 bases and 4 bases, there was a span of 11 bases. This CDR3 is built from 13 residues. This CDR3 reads CASSLSRGYGYTF. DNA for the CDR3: TGTGCCAGCAGTCTCTCCAGGGGCTATGGCTACACCTTC.

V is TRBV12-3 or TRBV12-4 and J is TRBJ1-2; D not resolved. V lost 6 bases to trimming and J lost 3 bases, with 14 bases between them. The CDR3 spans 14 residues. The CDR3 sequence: CASSRPDGDYGYTF. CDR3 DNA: TGTGCCAGCAGCCGACCAGACGGCGACTATGGCTACACCTTC.

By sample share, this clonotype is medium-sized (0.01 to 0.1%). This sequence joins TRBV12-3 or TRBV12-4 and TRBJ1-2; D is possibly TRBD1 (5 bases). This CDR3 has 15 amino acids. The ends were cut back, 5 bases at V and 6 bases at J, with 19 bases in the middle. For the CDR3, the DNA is TGTGCCAGCAGTCCAAGCGGGGCCCCTACGGATGGCTACACCTTC. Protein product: CASSPSGAPTDGYTF.

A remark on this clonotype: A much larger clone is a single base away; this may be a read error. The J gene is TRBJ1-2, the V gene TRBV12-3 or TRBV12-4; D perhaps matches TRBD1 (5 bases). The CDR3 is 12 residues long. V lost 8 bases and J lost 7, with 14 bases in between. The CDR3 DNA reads TGTGCCAGCCGCCCCGGGAGGGGTGGCTACACCTTC. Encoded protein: CASRPGRGGYTF.

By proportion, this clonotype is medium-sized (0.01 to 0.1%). CDR3 residues: CASRTPNYGYTF. In DNA form, the CDR3 reads TGTGCCAGCAGAACGCCTAACTATGGCTACACCTTC. The V call is TRBV12-3 or TRBV12-4, the J call TRBJ1-2; D gene uncertain. Deletions cut 6 bases from V and 0 bases from J, with 5 bases between. The CDR3 runs to 12 residues.

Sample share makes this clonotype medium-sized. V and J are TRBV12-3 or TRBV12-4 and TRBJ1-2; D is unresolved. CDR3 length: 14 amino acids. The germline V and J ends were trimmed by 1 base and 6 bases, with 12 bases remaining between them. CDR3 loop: CASSLESLRHGYTF. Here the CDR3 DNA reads TGTGCCAGCAGTTTAGAATCTTTACGGCATGGCTACACCTTC.

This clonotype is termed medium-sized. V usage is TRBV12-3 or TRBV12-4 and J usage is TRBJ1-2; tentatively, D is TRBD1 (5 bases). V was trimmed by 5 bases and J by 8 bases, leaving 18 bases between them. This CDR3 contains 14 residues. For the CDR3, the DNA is TGTGCCAGCAGTGGCTTTGGGAAGGGACTCGGCTACACCTTC. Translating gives CASSGFGKGLGYTF.

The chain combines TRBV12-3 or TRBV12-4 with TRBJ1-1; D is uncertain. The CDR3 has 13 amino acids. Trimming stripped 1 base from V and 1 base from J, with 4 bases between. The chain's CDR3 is CASSLVQNTEAFF. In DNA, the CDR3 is TGTGCCAGCAGTTTAGTTCAGAACACTGAAGCTTTCTTT.

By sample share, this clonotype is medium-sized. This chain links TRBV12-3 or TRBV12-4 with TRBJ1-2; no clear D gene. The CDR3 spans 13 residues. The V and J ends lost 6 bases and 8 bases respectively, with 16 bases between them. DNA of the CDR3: TGTGCCAGCAGCCCGTTGGGTACTGGAGGCTACACCTTC. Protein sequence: CASSPLGTGGYTF.

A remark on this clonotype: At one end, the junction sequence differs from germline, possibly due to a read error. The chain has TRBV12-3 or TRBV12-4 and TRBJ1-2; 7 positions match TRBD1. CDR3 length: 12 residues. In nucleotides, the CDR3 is TGTGTCAGCGGTTTTATTACCCGCGGGACAGCGTTC. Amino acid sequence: CVSGFITRGTAF.

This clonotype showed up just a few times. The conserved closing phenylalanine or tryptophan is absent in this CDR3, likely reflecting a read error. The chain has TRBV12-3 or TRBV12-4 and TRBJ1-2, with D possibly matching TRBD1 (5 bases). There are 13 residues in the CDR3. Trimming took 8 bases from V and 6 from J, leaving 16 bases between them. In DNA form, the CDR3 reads TGTGCCAGCGGTCACGATCAGGGAGATGGCTACACCTAC. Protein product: CASGHDQGDGYTY.

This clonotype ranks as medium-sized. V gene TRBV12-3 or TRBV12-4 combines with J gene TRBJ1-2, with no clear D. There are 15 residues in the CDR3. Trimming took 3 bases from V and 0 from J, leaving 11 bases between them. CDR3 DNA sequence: TGTGCCAGCAGTTTGCGCAGGTCCTCTAACTATGGCTACACCTTC. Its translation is CASSLRRSSNYGYTF.

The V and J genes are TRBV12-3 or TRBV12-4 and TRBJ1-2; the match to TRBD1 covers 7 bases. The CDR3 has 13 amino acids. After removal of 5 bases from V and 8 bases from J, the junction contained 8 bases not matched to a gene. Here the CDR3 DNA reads TGTGCCAGCAGTCCCGGGACAGTGCAGGGCTACACCTTC. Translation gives CASSPGTVQGYTF.

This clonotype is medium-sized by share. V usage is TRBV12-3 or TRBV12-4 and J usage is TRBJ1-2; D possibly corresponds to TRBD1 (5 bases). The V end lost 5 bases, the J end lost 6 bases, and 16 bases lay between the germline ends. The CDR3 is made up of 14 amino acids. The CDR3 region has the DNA TGTGCCAGCAGTCAATTTGGCAGGGTGGATGGCTACACCTTC. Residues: CASSQFGRVDGYTF.

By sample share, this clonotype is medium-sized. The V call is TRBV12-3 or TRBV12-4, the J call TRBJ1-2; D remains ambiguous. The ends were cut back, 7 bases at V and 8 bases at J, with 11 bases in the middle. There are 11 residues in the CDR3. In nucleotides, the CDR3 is TGTGCCAGCACCTCGGCCAGGGGCTACACCTTC. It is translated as CASTSARGYTF.

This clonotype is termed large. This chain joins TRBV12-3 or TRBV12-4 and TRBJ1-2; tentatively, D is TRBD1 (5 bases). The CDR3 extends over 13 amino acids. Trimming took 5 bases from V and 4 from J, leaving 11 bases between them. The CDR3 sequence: CASSHGAGYGYTF. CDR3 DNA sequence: TGTGCCAGCAGTCACGGGGCGGGCTATGGCTACACCTTC.